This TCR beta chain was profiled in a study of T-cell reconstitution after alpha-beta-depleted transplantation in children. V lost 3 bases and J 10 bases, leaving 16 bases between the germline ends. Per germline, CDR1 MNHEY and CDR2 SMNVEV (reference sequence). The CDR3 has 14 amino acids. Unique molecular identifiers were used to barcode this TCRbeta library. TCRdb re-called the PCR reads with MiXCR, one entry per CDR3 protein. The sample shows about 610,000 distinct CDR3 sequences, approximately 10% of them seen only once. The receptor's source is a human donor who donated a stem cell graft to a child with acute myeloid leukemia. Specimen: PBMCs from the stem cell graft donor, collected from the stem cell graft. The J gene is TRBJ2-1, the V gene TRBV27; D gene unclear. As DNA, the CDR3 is TGTGCCAGCAGTTTTCAAAACTCGGGTGGGGAGCAGTTCTTC. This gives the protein CASSFQNSGGEQFF.